The source of this T cell receptor beta chain is a study of T cell responses to AZD1222 COVID-19 vaccine. Study overall: Samples with a second dose at about 4 or about 12 weeks were pooled together. Study-wide points: In the spike-specific TCR repertoire, nearly half reportedly target unmutated variant regions. No day 14 peak samples; only post-peak repertoires were characterized.

Profiling relied on immunoSEQ multiplex PCR, and the TCRdb table lists in-frame clones only, not all of them. The top ten clones hold under 5.5% of a sample with roughly 140,000 clones, around nine tenths of them seen once. Germline lookup yields CDR1 MNHEY and CDR2 SVGAGI. V was cut by 6 bases and J by 5 bases, with 16 bases left in between. CDR3 size: 14 residues. This clone was seen a handful of times. What it binds is unknown. V gene TRBV6-5 combines with J gene TRBJ1-2, with D uncertain. The sequence was obtained from an adult in good health. The input for sequencing was peripheral blood, taken on day 0 of AZD1222 vaccination. The CDR3 here is CASSPDARGYGYTF. The CDR3 DNA follows: TGTGCCAGCAGCCCAGACGCCCGTGGGTATGGCTACACCTTC.